These T cell receptor beta chains were read from a single sample in a study of cytomegalovirus exposure and HLA in healthy donors. Sequencing used immunoSEQ multiplex PCR; TCRdb keeps in-frame clones, though not all of them. The sample has approximately 150,000 clones, approximately 82% seen once. The sample consisted of PBMCs. The receptors come from a man aged 18 to 35 in good health and CMV-seropositive. Both conserved end residues are part of each CDR3. Each record gives: clone size, D gene, J gene, V gene, CDR3 DNA, CDR3 protein. D genes are given only for firm matches. Size values are once, few and many counts, or a class for expanded clones, and some rows have none.

few	TRBD1	TRBJ2-3	TRBV18	TGTGCCAGCTCACCACGGGACAGGGGTGAGACAGATACGCAGTATTTT	CASSPRDRGETDTQYF
NA	NA	TRBJ1-4	TRBV4-1	TGCGCCAGCAGCCAAGTTTTGGCGGGGAGGGGTGAAAAACTGTTTTTT	CASSQVLAGRGEKLFF
NA	TRBD2	TRBJ2-7	TRBV5-1	TGCGCCAGCCGGACTAGCGGGAGCTACGAGCAGTACTTC	CASRTSGSYEQYF
NA	NA	TRBJ1-1	TRBV30	TGTGCCTGGAGTGTACAGCTGAACACTGAAGCTTTCTTT	CAWSVQLNTEAFF
NA	TRBD2	TRBJ2-2	TRBV6-4	TGTGCCAGCAGTGAATTAGCGGGAGCGGGGGACACCGGGGAGCTGTTTTTT	CASSELAGAGDTGELFF
NA	TRBD1	TRBJ1-1	TRBV5-1	TGCGCCAGCAGCTTGGCCCCGTCTGGGACAGGGGGCACTGAAGCTTTCTTT	CASSLAPSGTGGTEAFF
NA	NA	TRBJ1-4	TRBV4-2	TGTGCCAGCAGCCACACAGGGCCAACTAATGAAAAACTGTTTTTT	CASSHTGPTNEKLFF
NA	TRBD1	TRBJ2-7	TRBV5-8	TGTGCCAGCAACCAAAAGTCGGGACAGGGCGCAAGAGCGGACGCCTACGAGCAGTACTTC	CASNQKSGQGARADAYEQYF
NA	NA	TRBJ2-1	TRBV6-6	TGTGCCAGCGGGAGATTGGGGAGCTCCTACAATGAGCAGTTCTTC	CASGRLGSSYNEQFF
few	TRBD1	TRBJ1-2	TRBV4-1	TGCGCCAGCAGCCCCTCTGACAGGGGGGATGGCTACACCTTC	CASSPSDRGDGYTF
NA	NA	TRBJ1-4	TRBV30	TGTGCCTGGAGTGGACAGACTGAAAAACTGTTTTTT	CAWSGQTEKLFF
few	TRBD2	TRBJ2-5	TRBV4-1	TGCGCCAGCAGCCAAGGCCCAGCCAGCGGGAGGAGTGGGGAGACCCAGTACTTC	CASSQGPASGRSGETQYF